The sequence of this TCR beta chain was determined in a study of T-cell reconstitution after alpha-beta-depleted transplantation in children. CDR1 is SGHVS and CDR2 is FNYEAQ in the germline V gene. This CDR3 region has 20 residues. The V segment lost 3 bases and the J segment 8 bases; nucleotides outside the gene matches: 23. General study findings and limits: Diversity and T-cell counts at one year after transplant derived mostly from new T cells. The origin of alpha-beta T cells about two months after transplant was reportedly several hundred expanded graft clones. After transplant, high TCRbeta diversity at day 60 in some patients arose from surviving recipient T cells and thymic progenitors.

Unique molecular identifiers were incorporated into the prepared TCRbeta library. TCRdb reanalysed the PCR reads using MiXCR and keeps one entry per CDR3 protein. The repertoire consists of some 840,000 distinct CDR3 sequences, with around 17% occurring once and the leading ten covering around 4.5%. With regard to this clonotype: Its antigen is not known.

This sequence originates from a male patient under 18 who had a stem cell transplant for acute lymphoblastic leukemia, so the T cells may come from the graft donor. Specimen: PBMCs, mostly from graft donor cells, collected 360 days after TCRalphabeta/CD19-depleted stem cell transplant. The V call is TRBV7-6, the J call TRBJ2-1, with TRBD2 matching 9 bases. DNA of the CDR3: TGTGCCAGCAGCTTTTGGGGACGAGAAGGAGCGGGAGGTCCATGGGATGAGCAGTTCTTC. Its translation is CASSFWGREGAGGPWDEQFF. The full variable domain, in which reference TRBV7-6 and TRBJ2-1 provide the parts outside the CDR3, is GAGVSQSPRYKVTKRGQDVALRCDPISGHVSLYWYRQALGQGPEFLTYFNYEAQQDKSGLPNDRFSAERPEGSISTLTIQRTEQRDSAMYRCASSFWGREGAGGPWDEQFFGPGTRLTVL.